One sample yielded the 5 T cell receptor beta chains listed below, sequenced in a study of blood T cells in healthy people across ages (dated by TCRdb to between 2014 and 2017). Library creation used 5' RACE. This sample was sequenced with an Illumina HiSeq 2500. A second PCR of about 6 to 11 cycles was performed with a sample-barcoded 5' primer and a J-beta primer mix. TCRdb redid the processing of the public reads, applying fastp at Q25 and MiXCR, and retained in-frame beta chains. All rows with the same CDR3 protein become a single entry with the most common DNA and genes. This sample is represented by more than 650,000 distinct CDR3 sequences; roughly 25% of them were singletons. Together, the top ten hold 3% of the sample. The data were also submitted as part of a second study, on T cells of mothers and their children.

The sample was blood. The source of these receptors is a boy aged 5-17 years in good health.

The chain carries TRBV3-1 and TRBJ2-2; TRBD2 is a possible D gene (7 bases). Germline V gene sequence: CDR1 LGHDT, CDR2 YNNKEL (reference sequence). The CDR3 totals 15 residues. Trimming stripped 1 base from V and 4 bases from J, with 10 bases between. The CDR3, as DNA: TGTGCCAGCAGCCAAGCGGCGGGGGCCACCGGGGAGCTGTTTTTT. Amino acid sequence: CASSQAAGATGELFF.

CDR3 DNA: TGCGCCAGCAGCCACTTAACTAGCGCTGATACGCAGTATTTT. It is translated as CASSHLTSADTQYF. V and J are TRBV4-1 and TRBJ2-3, with 7 bases matching TRBD2. Germline assignment: CDR1 MGHRA and CDR2 YSYEKL. Unmatched junction bases numbered 6, after V lost 3 bases and J lost 6 bases. The CDR3 extends over 14 amino acids.

V usage is TRBV6-6 and J usage is TRBJ2-5, with 14 positions matching TRBD2. The ends lost 6 bases at V and 4 bases at J; junction bases unmatched: 10. The germline V gene encodes CDR1 MNHNY and CDR2 SVGAGI (reference sequence). The CDR3 runs to 17 residues. This CDR3 reads CASSMTSGGEGVETQYF. In nucleotides, the CDR3 is TGTGCCAGCAGCATGACTAGCGGGGGGGAGGGGGTAGAGACCCAGTACTTC.

This clonotype was detected a few times. The chain couples TRBV10-2 to TRBJ1-5; 8 positions agree with TRBD1. V lost 3 bases to trimming and J lost 5 bases; unmatched junction nucleotides: 3. The CDR3 runs to 14 residues. CDR1 and CDR2 from the germline V gene are WSHSY and SAAADI. In DNA form, the CDR3 reads TGCGCCAGCAGTGATAGGACAGGGTATCAGCCCCAGCATTTT. Translation: CASSDRTGYQPQHF.

The chain carries TRBV25-1 and TRBJ2-1, with 11 bases matching TRBD2. The CDR3 runs 16 residues. Unmatched junction bases numbered 6, after V lost 4 bases and J lost 4 bases. Germline V CDR1 and CDR2: MGHDK, SYGVNS. The CDR3 region has the DNA TGTGCCAGCAGTGTTATAGCGGGGGGGCGGTACAATGAGCAGTTCTTC. It specifies CASSVIAGGRYNEQFF. The entire variable domain, with the rest obtained from reference TRBV25-1 and TRBJ2-1, is as follows: EADIYQTPRYLVIGTGKKITLECSQTMGHDKMYWYQQDPGMELHLIHYSYGVNSTEKGDLSSESTVSRIRTEHFPLTLESARPSHTSQYLCASSVIAGGRYNEQFFGPGTRLTVL.